The next 27 T cell receptor beta chains were all read from a single sample in a study of shared clonotypes between healthy human individuals. Repertoires were generated with immunoSEQ multiplex PCR, while TCRdb's copy carries only in-frame clones and drops some. The data hold about 490,000 clones, with less than 80% observed a single time. Sequencing input: PBMCs. The source is a woman in her thirties or forties in good health. Some clones in this sample may be carry-over from other donors' samples.

This chain connects TRBV7-8 to TRBJ2-5; the match to TRBD2 covers 7 bases. The DNA matches TRBJ2-7 better at its end, which makes the J call doubtful. From germline, CDR1 is SGHVS and CDR2 FQNEAQ. CDR3 length: 14 residues. As DNA, the CDR3 is TGTGCCAGCAGCTTAGCAGGGAGGGGCTACGAGCAGTACTTC. Encoded protein: CASSLAGRGYEQYF.

The chain recombines TRBV2 with TRBJ1-4; D not resolved. Looked up from germline, CDR1 is SNHLY and CDR2 is FYNNEI. Trimming shortened V by 6 bases and J by 7 bases, and 12 bases separated the two germline ends. The CDR3 runs 13 residues. CDR3 nucleotide sequence: TGTGCCAGCAGCAGAGGATCTAGTGAAAAACTGTTTTTT. Its protein product is CASSRGSSEKLFF.

The chain employs TRBV6-1 and TRBJ2-2, with D perhaps matching TRBD2 (6 bases). Germline CDR1 and CDR2: MNHNS and SASEGT. The CDR3 runs to 13 residues. V lost 10 bases and J 6 bases, leaving 15 bases between the germline ends. The CDR3 region has the DNA TGTGCCATCAGGGTCGCGGGGTCCGGGGAGCTGTTTTTT. Translating it yields CAIRVAGSGELFF.

V usage is TRBV5-5 and J usage is TRBJ2-7, with TRBD2 identical over 11 bases. Per germline, CDR1 SGHKS and CDR2 YYEKEE (reference sequence). Unmatched junction bases numbered 8, after V lost 6 bases and J lost 3 bases. The CDR3 sequence is 15 residues long. The CDR3 bases are TGTGCCAGCACCCCTATAGCGGGAGGGTACTACGAGCAGTACTTC. Amino acids: CASTPIAGGYYEQYF.

V and J are TRBV10-3 and TRBJ2-5; TRBD2 matches at 9 bases. Trimming removed 10 bases from V and 0 bases from J; junction bases left unmatched: 12. Germline CDR1 and CDR2: ENHRY and SYGVKD. The CDR3 spans 16 residues. CDR3 nucleotide sequence: TGTGCCACCCTTGATCCTTTAGCGGGAGACCAAGAGACCCAGTACTTC. It translates to CATLDPLAGDQETQYF.

Notes on this clone: A read error may account for a junction end that differs from germline. V gene TRBV7-2 combines with J gene TRBJ1-1; D gene uncertain. This CDR3 is 13 amino acids long. Germline lookup yields CDR1 SGHTA and CDR2 FQGNSA. The CDR3 DNA sequence: TGCGCCAGCAGCCAAGATGGCGGAAGAGAAGCTTTCTTT. It encodes CASSQDGGREAFF. The full variable domain, in which reference TRBV7-2 and TRBJ1-1 provide the parts outside the CDR3, is GAGVSQSPSNKVTEKGKDVELRCDPISGHTALYWYRQSLGQGLEFLIYFQGNSAPDKSGLPSDRFSAERTGGSVSTLTIQRTQQEDSAVYLCASSQDGGREAFFGQGTRLTVV.

This clone was picked up many times. In the same sample, other DNA sequences code for this CDR3. The J gene is TRBJ2-2, the V gene TRBV2; 9 bases map to TRBD2. The ends lost 6 bases at V and 6 bases at J; junction bases unmatched: 11. This CDR3 contains 16 residues. The germline CDR1 and CDR2 sequences are SNHLY and FYNNEI. CDR3 nucleotides: TGTGCCAGCAGCGGCGGGACTAGCATAGTGGCCGGGGAGCTGTTTTTT. It encodes CASSGGTSIVAGELFF.

This sequence joins TRBV6-6 and TRBJ1-1, with D perhaps matching TRBD1 (5 bases). This CDR3 contains 13 residues. Trimming cost V 8 bases and J 1 base, with 11 bases left between them. The germline V gene encodes CDR1 MNHNY and CDR2 SVGAGI (reference sequence). Written as DNA, the CDR3 is TGTGCCAGCGGGAGACAGCCGAACACTGAAGCTTTCTTT. This gives the protein CASGRQPNTEAFF.

Worth noting for this clone: A read error may account for a junction end that differs from germline. V and J are TRBV30 and TRBJ2-5, with D uncertain. The V gene's germline CDR1 is GTSNPN and CDR2 SVGIG (reference sequence). This CDR3 has 12 amino acids. The CDR3 nucleotides read TGTGCCCGGAGTGTACAGCAAGGGACCCAGTACTTC. Amino acids: CARSVQQGTQYF.

This clone was detected only a few times. The chain joins TRBV30 to TRBJ1-1, with a weak D call TRBD1 (5 bases). CDR1 and CDR2 (germline): GTSNPN, SVGIG (reference sequence). This CDR3 is 14 amino acids long. V lost 2 bases and J lost 6, with 16 bases in between. The CDR3 region has the DNA TGTGCCTGGAGTATCGTGGGGGGGAAGTCTGAAGCTTTCTTT. This codes for CAWSIVGGKSEAFF.

This rearrangement joins TRBV28 to TRBJ2-7; the match to TRBD2 covers 9 bases. The CDR3 runs 15 residues. The V and J ends lost 3 bases and 11 bases, in that order; junction bases with no gene match: 14. Per the germline V gene, CDR1 is MDHEN and CDR2 is SYDVKM. The CDR3 sequence is CASSLGAGGPRSKYF. In DNA form, the CDR3 reads TGTGCCAGCAGTTTGGGGGCGGGAGGGCCTCGTTCCAAGTACTTC.

V is TRBV11-1 and J is TRBJ1-1; D is undetermined. This CDR3 has 13 amino acids. Germline-derived CDR1 and CDR2 are SGHAT and FQDESV (reference sequence). V lost 2 bases and J 1 base, leaving 5 bases between the germline ends. CDR3 nucleotides: TGTGCCAGCAGCTTACAGGAGAACACTGAAGCTTTCTTT. This encodes CASSLQENTEAFF.

About this clone: Distinct nucleotide sequences in the sample also encode this CDR3. The chain employs TRBV11-3 and TRBJ2-2; the D is unclear. V shed 1 base and J shed 1 base, with 4 bases lying between them. The germline gives CDR1 SGHNT, CDR2 YENEEA. This CDR3 contains 14 residues. In DNA form, the CDR3 reads TGTGCCAGCAGCTTAGGGCGGAACACCGGGGAGCTGTTTTTT. The encoded protein is CASSLGRNTGELFF.

This clone was picked up one time. The chain is built from TRBV18 and TRBJ1-2; unclear D gene. CDR3 length equals 16 residues. The germline V gene has CDR1 KGHSH and CDR2 LQKENI. V gave up 3 bases and J gave up 2 bases, with 16 bases separating them. The CDR3 sequence: CASSPQGGGENYGYTF. The CDR3 DNA reads TGTGCCAGCTCACCCCAAGGTGGCGGAGAAAACTATGGCTACACCTTC.

Remarks on this clone: With only one base between it and a far larger clone, this is likely a read error. The chain joins TRBV20-1 to TRBJ2-5; tentative D call: TRBD1 (6 bases). From germline, CDR1 is DFQATT and CDR2 SNEGSKA (reference sequence). CDR3 length: 11 amino acids. The CDR3 DNA reads as TGCAGCGGACAGTTAGGAGGGACCCAGTACTTC. Residues: CSGQLGGTQYF.

Here the CDR3 reads CASSLVGSIYGYTF. The CDR3 DNA reads TGTGCCAGCAGCTTAGTCGGAAGCATCTATGGCTACACCTTC. The gene calls are TRBV7-9 and TRBJ1-2; no firm D call. Germline CDR1 and CDR2: SEHNR and FQNEAQ (reference sequence). V lost 1 base and J lost 4, with 10 bases in between. The CDR3 spans 14 residues.

The rearrangement links TRBV4-3 to TRBJ2-2; D might be TRBD2 (5 bases). Trimming shortened V by 2 bases and J by 3 bases, and 16 bases separated the two germline ends. The V gene's germline CDR1 is LGHNA and CDR2 YSLEER. CDR3 length equals 17 residues. This CDR3 is CASSQTVGVLDTGELFF. The CDR3 DNA follows: TGCGCCAGCAGCCAAACTGTCGGGGTTTTGGACACCGGGGAGCTGTTTTTT.

The chain combines TRBV7-9 with TRBJ1-5; TRBD1 aligns across 9 bases. This CDR3 comprises 16 residues. Germline values: CDR1 SEHNR, CDR2 FQNEAQ (reference sequence). V lost 1 base and J lost 7; bases outside the gene matches: 8. The CDR3 loop is CASSLVKGTGFQPQHF. Written as DNA, the CDR3 is TGTGCCAGCAGCTTAGTAAAAGGGACAGGGTTCCAGCCCCAGCATTTT.

The chain employs TRBV29-1 and TRBJ2-5; no firm D call. The CDR3 contains 14 residues. Looked up from germline, CDR1 is SQVTM and CDR2 is ANQGSEA. The V end was cut by 0 bases, the J end by 5 bases, with 13 bases between. The CDR3 loop reads CSVEDRTVRETQYF. DNA of the CDR3: TGCAGCGTTGAAGATCGTACGGTCCGGGAGACCCAGTACTTC.

Notes on this clone: Within the sample, other DNA sequences also encode this same CDR3. The CDR3 DNA is TGTGCCAGCAGCCTAGCGGGAAGCTCCTACGAGCAGTACTTC. Protein: CASSLAGSSYEQYF. This chain connects TRBV11-2 to TRBJ2-7; TRBD2 matches 9 bases. CDR3 length equals 14 residues. The junction had 2 bases not matched to a gene; V was cut back by 5 bases and J by 0 bases. In germline, CDR1 is SGHAT, CDR2 FQNNGV.

The chain joins TRBV28 to TRBJ2-1; 7 nucleotides agree with TRBD1. Germline CDR1 and CDR2: MDHEN and SYDVKM. The CDR3 has 16 residues. After removal of 4 bases from V and 4 bases from J, the junction contained 10 bases not matched to a gene. Written as DNA, the CDR3 is TGTGCCAGCAGTTCCCCGGGACAGAGAAAGTACAATGAGCAGTTCTTC. Encoded protein: CASSSPGQRKYNEQFF.

The CDR3 loop is CASSFAGHERYEQYF. The CDR3 coding sequence is TGTGCCAGCAGTTTCGCGGGACACGAACGCTACGAGCAGTACTTC. The chain carries TRBV28 and TRBJ2-5, with D possibly being TRBD1 or TRBD2 (6 bases each). The tail of the sequence fits TRBJ2-7 better, so the J call may be wrong. The CDR3 sequence is 15 residues long. CDR1 MDHEN and CDR2 SYDVKM come from the germline V gene.

The V and J genes are TRBV10-3 and TRBJ2-4; D is unclear. This CDR3 contains 14 residues. CDR1 and CDR2 (germline): ENHRY, SYGVKD. Trimming removed 4 bases from V and 8 bases from J, with 15 bases in between. CDR3 region: CAISAGDGVDIQYF. CDR3 DNA sequence: TGTGCCATCAGTGCCGGTGATGGGGTAGACATTCAGTACTTC.

The CDR3 DNA reads as TGTGCCAGCAGCCAAGATTCAGGGTTTTCTAGCACAGATACGCAGTATTTT. Its protein product is CASSQDSGFSSTDTQYF. The chain uses TRBV14 and TRBJ2-3, with D possibly being TRBD1 (5 bases). V was pared by 0 bases and J by 0 bases, with 13 bases between. The CDR3 runs 17 residues. Germline V CDR1 and CDR2: SGHDN, FVKESK.

This chain joins TRBV9 and TRBJ1-5; D ambiguous. CDR3 length: 13 residues. The germline CDR1 and CDR2 sequences are SGDLS and YYNGEE. V lost 2 bases, J lost 7 bases, and 10 bases lay in between. The DNA of the CDR3 is TGTGCCAGCAGCGTGCAAATAGGGCAGCCCCAGCATTTT. Translation gives CASSVQIGQPQHF.

This clone turned up a few times. This rearrangement joins TRBV7-2 to TRBJ2-7, with 11 positions matching TRBD2. V shed 4 bases, J shed 7 bases, and the junction held 9 bases outside the gene matches. Looked up from germline, CDR1 is SGHTA and CDR2 is FQGNSA. This CDR3 is 15 amino acids long. DNA of the CDR3: TGTGCCAGCAGCTCTAGCGGGAGGCCCGGGGGGGAGCAGTACTTC. Residues: CASSSSGRPGGEQYF. The full variable domain, rest sourced from reference TRBV7-2 and TRBJ2-7, is GAGVSQSPSNKVTEKGKDVELRCDPISGHTALYWYRQSLGQGLEFLIYFQGNSAPDKSGLPSDRFSAERTGGSVSTLTIQRTQQEDSAVYLCASSSSGRPGGEQYFGPGTRLTVT.

As for this clone: One end of the junction does not line up with germline, which may come from a read error. The chain has TRBV7-7 and TRBJ2-5; D gene unclear. Germline CDR1 SSHAT, CDR2 FNYEAQ (reference sequence). The CDR3 is 13 amino acids. Here the CDR3 reads CASSLDVGETQYF. CDR3 coding DNA: TGTGCTAGCAGCTTAGATGTTGGGGAGACCCAGTACTTC.